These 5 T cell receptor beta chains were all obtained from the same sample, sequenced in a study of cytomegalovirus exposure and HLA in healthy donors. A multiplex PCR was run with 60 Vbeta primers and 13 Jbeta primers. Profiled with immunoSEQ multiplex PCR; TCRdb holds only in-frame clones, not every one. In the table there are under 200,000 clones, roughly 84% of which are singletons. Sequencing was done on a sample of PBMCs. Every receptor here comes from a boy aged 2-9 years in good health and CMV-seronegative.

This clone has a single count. The CDR3, as DNA: TGTGCCAGCAGCGTAAGCGGGAGGGCGTCCTACAATGAGCAGTTCTTC. Amino acid sequence: CASSVSGRASYNEQFF. The chain couples TRBV9 to TRBJ2-1, with 10 nucleotides matching TRBD2. Germline V lookup: CDR1 SGDLS, CDR2 YYNGEE. This CDR3 has 16 residues. J gave up 1 base and V 1 base, and 2 bases lay outside the gene matches.

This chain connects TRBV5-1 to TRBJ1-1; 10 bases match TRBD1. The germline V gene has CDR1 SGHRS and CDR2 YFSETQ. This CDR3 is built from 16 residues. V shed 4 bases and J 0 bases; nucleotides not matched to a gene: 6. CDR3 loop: CASSDGTGEMNTEAFF. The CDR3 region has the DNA TGCGCCAGCAGCGACGGGACAGGGGAGATGAACACTGAAGCTTTCTTT.

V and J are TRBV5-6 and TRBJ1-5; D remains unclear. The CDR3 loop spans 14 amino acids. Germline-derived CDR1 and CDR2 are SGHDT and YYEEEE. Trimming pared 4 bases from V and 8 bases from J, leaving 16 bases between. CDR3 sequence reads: CASSGFEGLEPQHF. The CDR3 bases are TGTGCCAGCAGCGGCTTTGAGGGCCTAGAGCCCCAGCATTTT.

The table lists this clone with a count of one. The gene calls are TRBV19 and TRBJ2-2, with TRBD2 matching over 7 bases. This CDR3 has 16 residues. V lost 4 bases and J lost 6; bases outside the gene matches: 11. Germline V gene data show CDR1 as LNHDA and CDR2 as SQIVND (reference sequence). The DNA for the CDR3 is TGTGCCAGTAGTAGAGATCCTAGCGGTACAGCCGGGGAGCTGTTTTTT. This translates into CASSRDPSGTAGELFF.

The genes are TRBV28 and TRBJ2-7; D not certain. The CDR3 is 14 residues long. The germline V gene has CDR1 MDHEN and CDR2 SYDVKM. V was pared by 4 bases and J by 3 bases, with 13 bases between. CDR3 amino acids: CASSSLNRIYEQYF. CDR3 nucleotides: TGTGCCAGCAGTTCGTTAAACAGAATCTACGAGCAGTACTTC. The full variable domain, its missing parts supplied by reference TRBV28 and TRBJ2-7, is DVKVTQSSRYLVKRTGEKVFLECVQDMDHENMFWYRQDPGLGLRLIYFSYDVKMKEKGDIPEGYSVSREKKERFSLILESASTNQTSMYLCASSSLNRIYEQYFGPGTRLTVT.